Presented here are 26 T cell receptor beta chains from one specimen sequenced in a study of T cells in Graves' hyperthyroidism and ophthalmopathy. Authors of the study amplified TCR beta CDR3 regions from RNA transcripts. Primed by the HTBI set, a first-round RT-PCR was run on the TCR CDR3. TCRdb reanalysed the multiplex PCR reads using MiXCR and keeps one entry per CDR3 protein. The sample gives about 380,000 distinct CDR3 sequences, roughly 18% of which show up once; 40% to 45% is in the top ten. The sample was blood. Receptors were obtained from a young man with Graves' ophthalmopathy.

This clonotype was detected only a few times. J is TRBJ2-3 and V is TRBV19; a weak D match, TRBD1 (7 bases). The CDR3 is 17 residues long. Looked up from germline, CDR1 is LNHDA and CDR2 is SQIVND (reference sequence). V was clipped by 0 bases and J by 4 bases, with 17 bases between them. CDR3 in amino acids: CASSIDQGGLTPDTQYF. The CDR3 coding sequence is TGTGCCAGTAGTATAGATCAGGGGGGACTCACCCCAGATACGCAGTATTTT.

This clonotype was found many times. The chain is built from TRBV5-1 and TRBJ1-4, with D tentatively TRBD1 (5 bases). The CDR3 has 13 amino acids. Germline loops: CDR1 SGHRS, CDR2 YFSETQ. V was clipped by 0 bases and J by 10 bases, with 10 bases between them. CDR3 DNA: TGCGCCAGCAGCTTGGCGGCCGGGGGAAAACTGTTTTTT. This gives the protein CASSLAAGGKLFF.

This clonotype was recorded many times. V usage is TRBV5-8 and J usage is TRBJ2-7; no clear D. The CDR3 sequence is 13 residues long. Between the trimmed V and J ends, which lost 0 bases and 3 bases, there was a span of 7 bases. Germline V lookup: CDR1 SGHTS, CDR2 YDEGEE. The DNA for the CDR3 is TGTGCCAGCAGCTTGGGGCACCTCTACGAGCAGTACTTC. Encoded protein: CASSLGHLYEQYF.

This chain joins TRBV28 and TRBJ2-2, with D maybe TRBD2 (5 bases). Looked up from germline, CDR1 is MDHEN and CDR2 is SYDVKM. The V end was cut by 3 bases, the J end by 3 bases, with 14 bases between. CDR3 size: 16 residues. The DNA for the CDR3 is TGTGCCAGCAGTTTCCTCGCAGGAGGAGACACCGGGGAGCTGTTTTTT. This translates into CASSFLAGGDTGELFF.

The rearrangement links TRBV7-2 to TRBJ1-1; no definite D call. In germline, CDR1 is SGHTA, CDR2 FQGNSA. V was shortened by 7 bases and J by 5 bases, with 20 bases between the two germline ends. There are 15 residues in the CDR3. CDR3 nucleotides: TGTGCCAGCACCACCCAGGCGGGAATTCGGACTGAAGCTTTCTTT. Protein product: CASTTQAGIRTEAFF. Using reference TRBV7-2 and TRBJ1-1 for the parts outside the CDR3, the full variable domain is GAGVSQSPSNKVTEKGKDVELRCDPISGHTALYWYRQSLGQGLEFLIYFQGNSAPDKSGLPSDRFSAERTGGSVSTLTIQRTQQEDSAVYLCASTTQAGIRTEAFFGQGTRLTVV.

For this clonotype: One base away lies a much larger clone, so this may be a sequencing read error. This CDR3 reads CASSSLRDRGGPNTEAFF. CDR3 nucleotide sequence: TGTGCCAGCAGTTCTCTTCGGGACAGGGGAGGTCCTAACACTGAAGCTTTCTTT. The chain combines TRBV6-5 with TRBJ1-1; 10 nucleotides agree with TRBD1. Trimming cost V 4 bases and J 2 bases; bases outside gene matches: 13. Per germline, CDR1 MNHEY and CDR2 SVGAGI. This CDR3 has 18 residues.

This clonotype was seen repeatedly, ten times or more. The chain uses TRBV3-1 and TRBJ2-7; 13 bases are a match to TRBD2. The CDR3 runs 17 residues. CDR1 is LGHDT and CDR2 is YNNKEL in the germline V gene (reference sequence). V shed 4 bases, J shed 0 bases, and the junction held 6 bases outside the gene matches. Here the CDR3 DNA reads TGTGCCAGCAGCCCAAGGACTAGCGGGGGCCACTCCTACGAGCAGTACTTC. This codes for CASSPRTSGGHSYEQYF.

This clonotype was counted ten times or more. The J gene is TRBJ1-1, the V gene TRBV20-1; D uncertain. Germline V CDR1 and CDR2: DFQATT, SNEGSKA (reference sequence). CDR3 size: 15 residues. V was cut by 5 bases and J by 0 bases, with 16 bases left in between. In DNA form, the CDR3 reads TGCAGTGCTTTTTTGTTTGTCGGGATGAACACTGAAGCTTTCTTT. Amino acids: CSAFLFVGMNTEAFF.

This sequence joins TRBV9 and TRBJ1-1; tentatively, D is TRBD1 (5 bases). Germline V CDR1 and CDR2: SGDLS, YYNGEE. Trimming left V 3 bases short and J 1 base short, with 13 bases between. The CDR3 contains 15 residues. The CDR3 nucleotides read TGTGCCAGCAGCGAAGAACAGGTTACGAACACTGAAGCTTTCTTT. Encoded protein: CASSEEQVTNTEAFF.

This clonotype was counted ten times or more. This chain joins TRBV4-1 and TRBJ1-1; D not resolved. Germline V gene lookup returns CDR1 MGHRA and CDR2 YSYEKL. Trimming shortened V by 1 base and J by 6 bases, and 15 bases separated the two germline ends. The length of the CDR3 is 15 residues. The CDR3 protein is CASSQVLREVPEAFF. CDR3 sequence (DNA): TGCGCCAGCAGCCAAGTCTTACGGGAGGTCCCTGAAGCTTTCTTT.

This clonotype was seen a single time. The chain has TRBV20-1 and TRBJ1-4; 10 bases are shared with TRBD1. V dropped 0 bases and J dropped 8; count of bases not matched to a gene: 6. CDR1 and CDR2 (germline): DFQATT, SNEGSKA (reference sequence). The CDR3 contains 15 residues. The DNA of the CDR3 is TGCAGTGCTAGAGAAGCCGGGACAGGGGACGAAAAACTGTTTTTT. Its translation: CSAREAGTGDEKLFF.

This clonotype was seen ten or more times. V is TRBV3-1 and J is TRBJ1-3; D might be TRBD1 (5 bases). The germline V and J ends were trimmed by 1 base and 9 bases, with 10 bases remaining between them. The germline V gene encodes CDR1 LGHDT and CDR2 YNNKEL (reference sequence). This CDR3 region has 13 residues. The CDR3 DNA follows: TGTGCCAGCAGCCAAGGTCCCCAGGGCACCATATATTTT. Amino acids: CASSQGPQGTIYF.

This clonotype was counted many times. V is TRBV11-2 and J is TRBJ1-2; possibly TRBD1 for D (6 bases). CDR1 and CDR2 from the germline V gene are SGHAT and FQNNGV. The CDR3 is 11 amino acids. V lost 4 bases and J lost 10, with 10 bases in between. CDR3 DNA sequence: TGTGCCAGCAGCTCAGGGGCCCTCTACACCTTC. It translates to CASSSGALYTF.

This chain connects TRBV20-1 to TRBJ2-3; 13 bases are a match to TRBD2. The CDR3 sequence is 18 residues long. Germline V CDR1 and CDR2: DFQATT, SNEGSKA (reference sequence). V was clipped by 0 bases and J by 0 bases; unmatched bases: 6. The DNA of the CDR3 is TGCAGTGCTAGAGATCGGCGACTAGCGGGGGGCAGCACAGATACGCAGTATTTT. Translating it yields CSARDRRLAGGSTDTQYF.

This clonotype appeared many times. The chain's CDR3 is CASSSEGGEQFF. Here the CDR3 DNA reads TGCGCCAGCAGTAGCGAGGGTGGTGAGCAGTTCTTC. V is TRBV5-1 and J is TRBJ2-1; weak D call: TRBD2 (5 bases). Germline-derived CDR1 and CDR2 are SGHRS and YFSETQ. V lost 5 bases to trimming and J lost 9 bases, with 12 bases between them. This CDR3 is built from 12 residues.

This clonotype was recorded a few times. The chain has TRBV20-1 and TRBJ2-7; TRBD1 or TRBD2 may be the D gene (5 bases each). V lost 5 bases and J 2 bases, leaving 10 bases between the germline ends. The length of the CDR3 is 12 residues. Germline V lookup: CDR1 DFQATT, CDR2 SNEGSKA (reference sequence). CDR3 amino acids: CSAGDGAYEQYF. The CDR3, as DNA: TGCAGTGCTGGGGACGGAGCCTACGAGCAGTACTTC.

Many counts were recorded for this clonotype. The rearrangement joins TRBV11-2 to TRBJ2-2; D is unresolved. V lost 4 bases to trimming and J lost 6 bases, with 15 bases between them. The CDR3 is made up of 15 amino acids. Germline CDR1 reads SGHAT; CDR2 reads FQNNGV. Here the CDR3 DNA reads TGTGCCAGCAGCTCCCTTAGTAACCGTCCCGGGGAGCTGTTTTTT. Translated: CASSSLSNRPGELFF.

Ten or more counts support this clonotype. The chain recombines TRBV11-1 with TRBJ2-3; unclear D gene. CDR3 size: 15 residues. Trimming cost V 5 bases and J 4 bases, with 16 bases left between them. Germline CDR1 reads SGHAT; CDR2 reads FQDESV (reference sequence). CDR3 bases: TGTGCCAGCAGCCCTGATCAGATCCGCTCAGATACGCAGTATTTT. This gives the protein CASSPDQIRSDTQYF.

This clonotype was counted ten times or more. The chain uses TRBV28 and TRBJ1-4; D unresolved. Germline loops: CDR1 MDHEN, CDR2 SYDVKM. The CDR3 totals 12 residues. Trimming left V 3 bases short and J 8 bases short, with 7 bases between. The CDR3 loop is CASSFLWEKLFF. CDR3 nucleotides: TGTGCCAGCAGTTTCTTGTGGGAAAAACTGTTTTTT.

The rearrangement links TRBV2 to TRBJ2-7, with TRBD1 as a possible D gene (5 bases). The CDR3 has 15 residues. Between the trimmed V and J ends, which lost 4 bases and 6 bases, there was a span of 19 bases. Germline values: CDR1 SNHLY, CDR2 FYNNEI. The CDR3 reads CASSAGQALYFEQYF. The CDR3 bases are TGTGCCAGCAGTGCAGGGCAGGCCTTGTACTTCGAGCAGTACTTC.

The V gene is TRBV7-9, the J gene TRBJ1-4, with D unresolved. Between the trimmed V and J ends, which lost 4 bases and 6 bases, there was a span of 9 bases. The CDR3 has 13 residues. Per the germline V gene, CDR1 is SEHNR and CDR2 is FQNEAQ (reference sequence). The CDR3 reads CASSSTQDEKLFF. CDR3 nucleotide sequence: TGTGCCAGCAGCTCTACCCAAGATGAAAAACTGTTTTTT.

This clonotype has more than one count but fewer than ten. The chain recombines TRBV7-3 with TRBJ2-5; 8 nucleotides match TRBD1. Germline V lookup: CDR1 SGHTA, CDR2 FQGTGA. The trim removed 5 bases at V and 4 bases at J, leaving 9 bases unmatched. CDR3 length equals 15 residues. The CDR3 nucleotides read TGTGCCAGCAGCCGGACAGGGACTGACCCAGAGACCCAGTACTTC. It encodes CASSRTGTDPETQYF.

The J gene is TRBJ2-3, the V gene TRBV11-2; D call uncertain. V dropped 7 bases and J dropped 2 bases, with 16 bases sitting between them. The germline CDR1 and CDR2 sequences are SGHAT and FQNNGV. The CDR3 extends over 15 amino acids. The DNA for the CDR3 is TGTGCCAGCACCATCCCCGACGGTCCCACAGATACGCAGTATTTT. Amino acid sequence: CASTIPDGPTDTQYF.

This clonotype was counted ten times or more. This chain joins TRBV6-1 and TRBJ2-3; D may be TRBD2 (6 bases). This CDR3 has 12 residues. The germline CDR1 and CDR2 sequences are MNHNS and SASEGT. V lost 5 bases and J lost 5, with 8 bases in between. CDR3 protein: CASSSSGDTQYF. The CDR3 DNA reads TGTGCCAGCAGTAGTAGCGGAGATACGCAGTATTTT.

This clonotype was found a few times. This chain joins TRBV6-2 or TRBV6-3 and TRBJ1-5; TRBD1 agrees at 7 bases. Trimming at V came to 8 bases and at J to 4 bases, leaving 2 bases not matched to a gene. Germline V gene lookup returns CDR1 MNHEY and CDR2 SVGEGT. The CDR3 runs to 12 residues. CDR3 DNA sequence: TGTGCCAGCCAGACAGGGAATCAGCCCCAGCATTTT. Protein: CASQTGNQPQHF.

V and J are TRBV20-1 and TRBJ1-1; weak D call: TRBD1 (6 bases). CDR1 and CDR2 from the germline V gene are DFQATT and SNEGSKA (reference sequence). CDR3 size: 14 residues. The V end lost 3 bases, the J end lost 8 bases, and 19 bases lay between the germline ends. In DNA form, the CDR3 reads TGCAGTGCTAGGCCCCGGACAGCCTCCGTGGAAGCTTTCTTT. This codes for CSARPRTASVEAFF.